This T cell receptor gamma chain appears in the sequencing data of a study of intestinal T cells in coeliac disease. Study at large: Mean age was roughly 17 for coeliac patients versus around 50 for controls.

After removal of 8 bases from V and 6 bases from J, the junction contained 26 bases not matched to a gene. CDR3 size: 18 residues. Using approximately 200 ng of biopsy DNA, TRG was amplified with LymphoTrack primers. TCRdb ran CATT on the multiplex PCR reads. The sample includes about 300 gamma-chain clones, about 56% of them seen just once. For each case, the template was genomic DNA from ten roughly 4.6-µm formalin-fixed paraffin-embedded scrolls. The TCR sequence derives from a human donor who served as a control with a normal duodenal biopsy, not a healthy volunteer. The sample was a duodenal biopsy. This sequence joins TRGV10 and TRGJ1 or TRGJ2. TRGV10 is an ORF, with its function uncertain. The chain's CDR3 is CAAWDFIPGSELFYKKLF. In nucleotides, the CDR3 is TGTGCTGCGTGGGATTTTATACCGGGGTCCGAATTATTTTATAAGAAACTCTTT.